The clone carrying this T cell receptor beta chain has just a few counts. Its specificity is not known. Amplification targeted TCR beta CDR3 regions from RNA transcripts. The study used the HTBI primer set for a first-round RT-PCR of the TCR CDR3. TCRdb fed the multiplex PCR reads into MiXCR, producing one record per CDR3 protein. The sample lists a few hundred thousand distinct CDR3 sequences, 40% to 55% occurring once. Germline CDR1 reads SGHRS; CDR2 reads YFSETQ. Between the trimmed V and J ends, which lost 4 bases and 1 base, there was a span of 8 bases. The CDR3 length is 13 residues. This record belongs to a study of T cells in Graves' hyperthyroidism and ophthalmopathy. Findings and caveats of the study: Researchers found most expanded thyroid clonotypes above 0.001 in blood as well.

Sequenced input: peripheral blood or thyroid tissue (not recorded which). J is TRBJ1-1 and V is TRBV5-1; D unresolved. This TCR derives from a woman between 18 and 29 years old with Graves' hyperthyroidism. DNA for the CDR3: TGCGCCAGCAGCAGGGAGGGGAACACTGAAGCTTTCTTT. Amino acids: CASSREGNTEAFF.